This T cell receptor beta chain came from a study of blood T cell repertoires in COVID-19. Looking at the study overall: PBMCs, B-cell-depleted T cells, or T cells were the source of the cDNA or gDNA that made up the material.

V gave up 5 bases and J gave up 3 bases, with 11 bases separating them. The CDR3 extends over 14 amino acids. CDR1 is SGHDN, CDR2 FVKESK, per germline. Profiling relied on immunoSEQ multiplex PCR, and the TCRdb table lists in-frame clones only, not all of them. The data hold 200,000 to 250,000 clones, with 84% observed a single time. The genes are TRBV14 and TRBJ1-3; D is uncertain. The sequence came from a woman in her thirties or forties who had recovered from COVID-19. The sample consisted of peripheral blood. Here the CDR3 reads CASSELLDGNTIYF. CDR3 nucleotides: TGTGCCAGCAGCGAGCTCCTTGATGGAAACACCATATATTTT.